This T cell receptor beta chain was identified during a study of control samples from healthy donors and cancer patients. Clones were sequenced by immunoSEQ multiplex PCR, and TCRdb holds only the in-frame ones, with some missing. The table has 150,000 to 200,000 clones, 91% seen once. A single count supports this clone. Additional DNA sequences in this sample encode the identical CDR3. The ends were cut back, 2 bases at V and 5 bases at J, with 9 bases in the middle. This CDR3 has 13 residues. Per germline, CDR1 MDHEN and CDR2 SYDVKM. The source is a woman aged 25 to 39 in good health. Sequenced: blood. J is TRBJ1-1 and V is TRBV28; D is perhaps TRBD1 (5 bases). The CDR3 sequence is CASSLGGGTEAFF. As DNA, the CDR3 is TGTGCCAGCAGTTTAGGGGGGGGGACTGAAGCTTTCTTT.